The 3 T cell receptor beta chains given below trace back to one sample, sequenced in a study of T cell responses to AZD1222 COVID-19 vaccine. Produced via immunoSEQ multiplex PCR; TCRdb's table is partial and in-frame only. In the table there are 100,000 to 150,000 clones, around nine tenths of which are singletons. The specimen was peripheral blood, collected on day 0 of AZD1222 vaccination. All receptors come from an adult in good health.

The chain links TRBV28 to TRBJ2-7; no reliable D call. CDR3 size: 12 residues. V was clipped by 5 bases and J by 0 bases, with 5 bases between them. CDR1 and CDR2 from the germline V gene are MDHEN and SYDVKM. Here the CDR3 DNA reads TGTGCCAGCAGTCCTCTCTCCTACGAGCAGTACTTC. Residues: CASSPLSYEQYF.

The CDR3 sequence: CASSYASTGSYTF. CDR3 in DNA: TGTGCCAGCAGTTACGCCTCGACAGGGTCCTACACCTTC. This chain connects TRBV27 to TRBJ1-2, with 7 bases that match TRBD1. Germline assignment: CDR1 MNHEY and CDR2 SMNVEV (reference sequence). The length of the CDR3 is 13 residues. J lost 10 bases, V lost 4 bases, and 9 bases had no gene match.

This clone appeared once. This sequence joins TRBV6-5 and TRBJ2-7, with 8 nucleotides matching TRBD2. This CDR3 region has 15 residues. V was clipped by 7 bases and J by 1 base; unmatched bases: 9. The V gene's germline CDR1 is MNHEY and CDR2 SVGAGI. The CDR3 bases are TGTGCCAGCACCCGGGATGGGACTAGATCCTACGAGCAGTACTTC. Translation gives CASTRDGTRSYEQYF.